The present T cell receptor (beta chain) was sequenced within a study of cytomegalovirus exposure and HLA in healthy donors. The study, taken as a whole, reports: According to a later analysis, donors in an Asian-associated ancestry cluster reportedly had fewer N-insertions than the roughly 630-donor mean. Sequencing probably produced one cluster of sequence variants that were highly shared. Presence/absence analyses treated sequencing depth as roughly uniform across donors.

Turning to this clone: What it recognizes is unknown.

Use of 60 Vbeta and 13 Jbeta primers characterized the PCR. Assay: immunoSEQ multiplex PCR; the TCRdb copy retains only in-frame clones and omits some. The sample holds 100,000 to 150,000 clones, around 76% seen once. What was sequenced was PBMCs. The sequence was obtained from a male donor in good health and CMV-seronegative.

The CDR3 reads CASSLAEADLYNEQFF. The CDR3 coding sequence is TGTGCCAGCAGCTTGGCGGAGGCAGACCTTTACAATGAGCAGTTCTTC. The rearrangement uses TRBV5-6 and TRBJ2-1, with D perhaps TRBD2 (5 bases). Trimming removed 0 bases at V and 4 bases at J, with 14 bases between. CDR1 is SGHDT and CDR2 is YYEEEE in the germline V gene. The CDR3 has 16 residues.